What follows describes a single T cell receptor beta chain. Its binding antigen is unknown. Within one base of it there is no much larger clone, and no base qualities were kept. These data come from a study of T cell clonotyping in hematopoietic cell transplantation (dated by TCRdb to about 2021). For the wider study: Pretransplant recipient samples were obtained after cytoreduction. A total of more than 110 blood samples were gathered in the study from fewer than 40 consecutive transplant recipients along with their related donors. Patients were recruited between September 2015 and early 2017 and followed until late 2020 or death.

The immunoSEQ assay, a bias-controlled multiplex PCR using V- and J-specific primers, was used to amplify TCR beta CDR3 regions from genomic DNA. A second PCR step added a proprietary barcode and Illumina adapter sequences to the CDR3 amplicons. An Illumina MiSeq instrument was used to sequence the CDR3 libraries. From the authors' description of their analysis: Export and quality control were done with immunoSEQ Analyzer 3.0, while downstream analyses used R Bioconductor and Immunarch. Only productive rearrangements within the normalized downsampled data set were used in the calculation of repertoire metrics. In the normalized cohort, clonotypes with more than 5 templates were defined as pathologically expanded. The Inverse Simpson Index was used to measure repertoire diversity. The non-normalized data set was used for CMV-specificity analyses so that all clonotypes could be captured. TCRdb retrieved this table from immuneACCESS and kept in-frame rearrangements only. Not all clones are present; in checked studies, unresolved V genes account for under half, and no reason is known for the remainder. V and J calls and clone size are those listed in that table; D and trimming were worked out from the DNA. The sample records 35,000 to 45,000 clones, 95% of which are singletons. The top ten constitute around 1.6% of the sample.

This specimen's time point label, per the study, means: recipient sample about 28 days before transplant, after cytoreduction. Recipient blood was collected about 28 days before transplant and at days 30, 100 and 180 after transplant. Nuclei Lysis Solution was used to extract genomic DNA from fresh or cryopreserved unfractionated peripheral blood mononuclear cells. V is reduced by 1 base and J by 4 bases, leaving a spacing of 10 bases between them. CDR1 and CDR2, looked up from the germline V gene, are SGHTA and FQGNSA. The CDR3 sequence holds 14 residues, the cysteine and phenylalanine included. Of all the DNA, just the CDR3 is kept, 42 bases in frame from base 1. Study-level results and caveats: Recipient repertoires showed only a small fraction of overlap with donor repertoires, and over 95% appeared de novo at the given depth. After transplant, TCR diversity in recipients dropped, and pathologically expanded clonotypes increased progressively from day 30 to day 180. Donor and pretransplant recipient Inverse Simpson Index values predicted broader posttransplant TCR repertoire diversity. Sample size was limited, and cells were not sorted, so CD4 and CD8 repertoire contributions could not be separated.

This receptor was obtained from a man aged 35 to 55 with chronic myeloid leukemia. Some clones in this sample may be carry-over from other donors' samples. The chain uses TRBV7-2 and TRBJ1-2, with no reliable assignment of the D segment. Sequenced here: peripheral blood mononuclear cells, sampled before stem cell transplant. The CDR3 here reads CASSLGRVGYGYTF. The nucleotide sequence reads TGTGCCAGCAGCTTAGGCCGGGTGGGCTATGGCTACACCTTC.